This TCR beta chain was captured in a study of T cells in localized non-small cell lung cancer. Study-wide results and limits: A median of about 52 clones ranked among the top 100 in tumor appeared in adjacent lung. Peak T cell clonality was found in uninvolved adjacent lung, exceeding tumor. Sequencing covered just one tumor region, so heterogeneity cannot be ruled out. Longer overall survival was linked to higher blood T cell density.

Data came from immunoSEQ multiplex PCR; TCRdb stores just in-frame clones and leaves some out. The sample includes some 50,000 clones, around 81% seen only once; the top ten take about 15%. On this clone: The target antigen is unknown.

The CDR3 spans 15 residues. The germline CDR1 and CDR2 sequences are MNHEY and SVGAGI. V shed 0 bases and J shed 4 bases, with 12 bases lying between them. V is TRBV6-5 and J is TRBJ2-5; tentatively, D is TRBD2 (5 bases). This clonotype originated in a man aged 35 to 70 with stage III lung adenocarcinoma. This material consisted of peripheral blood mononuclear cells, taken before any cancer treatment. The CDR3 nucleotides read TGTGCCAGCAGTTACTCTACCGGACGGGGAGAGACCCAGTACTTC. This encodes CASSYSTGRGETQYF.